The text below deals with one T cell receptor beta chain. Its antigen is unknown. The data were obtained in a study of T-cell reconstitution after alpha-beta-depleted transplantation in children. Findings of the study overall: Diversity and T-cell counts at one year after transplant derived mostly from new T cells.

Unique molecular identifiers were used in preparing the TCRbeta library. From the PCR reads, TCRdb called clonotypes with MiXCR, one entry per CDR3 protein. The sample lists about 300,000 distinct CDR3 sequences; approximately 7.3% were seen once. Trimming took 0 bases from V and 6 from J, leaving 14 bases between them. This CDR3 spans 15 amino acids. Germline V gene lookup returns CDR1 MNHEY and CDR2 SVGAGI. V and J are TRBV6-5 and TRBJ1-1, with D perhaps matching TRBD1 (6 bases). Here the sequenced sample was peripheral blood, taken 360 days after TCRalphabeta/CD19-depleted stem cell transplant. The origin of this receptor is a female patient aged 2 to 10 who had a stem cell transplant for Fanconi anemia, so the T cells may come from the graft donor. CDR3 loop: CASSYSRLRGAEAFF. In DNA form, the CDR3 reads TGTGCCAGCAGTTACTCGAGGCTCAGGGGAGCTGAAGCTTTCTTT.